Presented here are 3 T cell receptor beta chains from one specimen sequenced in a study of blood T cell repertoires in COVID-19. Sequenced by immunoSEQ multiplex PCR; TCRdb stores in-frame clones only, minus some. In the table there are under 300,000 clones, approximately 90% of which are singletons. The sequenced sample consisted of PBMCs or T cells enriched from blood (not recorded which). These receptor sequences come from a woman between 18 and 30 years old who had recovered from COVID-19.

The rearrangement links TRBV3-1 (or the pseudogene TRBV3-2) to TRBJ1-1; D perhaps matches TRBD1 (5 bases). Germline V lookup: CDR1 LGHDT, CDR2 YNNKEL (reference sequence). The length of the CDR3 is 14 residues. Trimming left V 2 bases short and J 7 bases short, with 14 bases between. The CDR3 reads CASSQSPGGSEAFF. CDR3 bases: TGTGCCAGCAGCCAAAGCCCCGGGGGAAGTGAAGCTTTCTTT.

In DNA, the CDR3 is TGTGCCAGCAGGACTAGCGGAAACGCTGAGCAGTTCTTC. This codes for CASRTSGNAEQFF. This chain links TRBV11-2 with TRBJ2-1; 9 nucleotides match TRBD2. Trimming removed 6 bases from V and 9 bases from J; junction bases left unmatched: 6. Germline V lookup: CDR1 SGHAT, CDR2 FQNNGV. The CDR3 loop spans 13 amino acids.

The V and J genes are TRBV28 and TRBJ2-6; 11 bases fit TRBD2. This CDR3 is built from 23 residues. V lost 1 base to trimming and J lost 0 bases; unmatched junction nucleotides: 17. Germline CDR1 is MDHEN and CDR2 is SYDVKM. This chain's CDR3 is CASSLYYYSPGLAEHSGANVLTF. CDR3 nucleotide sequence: TGTGCCAGCAGTTTATACTACTACTCTCCGGGACTAGCGGAACACTCTGGGGCCAACGTCCTGACTTTC.